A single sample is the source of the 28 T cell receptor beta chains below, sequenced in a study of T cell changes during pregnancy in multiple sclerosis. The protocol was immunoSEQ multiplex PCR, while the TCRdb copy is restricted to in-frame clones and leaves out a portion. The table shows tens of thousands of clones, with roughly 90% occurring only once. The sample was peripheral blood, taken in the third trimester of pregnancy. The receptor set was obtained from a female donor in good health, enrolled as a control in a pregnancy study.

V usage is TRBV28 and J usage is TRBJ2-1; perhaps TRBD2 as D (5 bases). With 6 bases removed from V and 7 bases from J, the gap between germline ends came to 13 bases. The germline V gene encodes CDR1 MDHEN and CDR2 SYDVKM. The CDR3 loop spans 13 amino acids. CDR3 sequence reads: CASRFLAVNEQFF. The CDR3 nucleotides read TGTGCCAGCAGGTTCCTAGCAGTAAATGAGCAGTTCTTC.

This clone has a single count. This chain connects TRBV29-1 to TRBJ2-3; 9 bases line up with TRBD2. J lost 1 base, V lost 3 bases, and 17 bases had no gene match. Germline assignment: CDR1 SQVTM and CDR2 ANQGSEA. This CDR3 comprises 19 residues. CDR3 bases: TGCAGCGTTGACCCATCGCTGGCGGGGGGGCCGGGTGGCACAGATACGCAGTATTTT. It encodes CSVDPSLAGGPGGTDTQYF.

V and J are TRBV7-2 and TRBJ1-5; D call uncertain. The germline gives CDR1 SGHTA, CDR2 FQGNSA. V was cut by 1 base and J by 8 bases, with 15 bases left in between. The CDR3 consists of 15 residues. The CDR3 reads CASSLGSRVSEPQHF. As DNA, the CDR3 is TGTGCCAGCAGCTTAGGATCGAGGGTATCGGAGCCCCAGCATTTT.

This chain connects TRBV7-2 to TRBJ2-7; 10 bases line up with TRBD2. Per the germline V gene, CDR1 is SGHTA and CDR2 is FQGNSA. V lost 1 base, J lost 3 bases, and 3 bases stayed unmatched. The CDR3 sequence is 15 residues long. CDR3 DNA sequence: TGTGCCAGCAGCTTAGAGCGGGGGGGCTTCTACGAGCAGTACTTC. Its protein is CASSLERGGFYEQYF.

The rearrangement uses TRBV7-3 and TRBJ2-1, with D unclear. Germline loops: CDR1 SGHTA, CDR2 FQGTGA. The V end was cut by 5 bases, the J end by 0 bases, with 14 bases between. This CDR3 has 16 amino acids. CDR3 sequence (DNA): TGTGCCAGCAGCGCCCCCGGGTCTTACTCCTACAATGAGCAGTTCTTC. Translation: CASSAPGSYSYNEQFF.

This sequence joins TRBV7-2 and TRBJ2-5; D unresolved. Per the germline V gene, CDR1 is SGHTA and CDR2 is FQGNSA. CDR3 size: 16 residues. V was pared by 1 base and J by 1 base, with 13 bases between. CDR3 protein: CASSLEWASPQETQYF. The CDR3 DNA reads TGTGCCAGCAGCTTAGAATGGGCTTCCCCCCAAGAGACCCAGTACTTC.

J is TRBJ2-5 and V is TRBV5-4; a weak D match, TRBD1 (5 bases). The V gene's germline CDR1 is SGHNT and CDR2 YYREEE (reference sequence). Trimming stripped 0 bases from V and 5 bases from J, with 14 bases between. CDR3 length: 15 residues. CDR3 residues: CASSLEAPKGETQYF. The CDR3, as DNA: TGTGCCAGCAGCTTGGAGGCCCCGAAGGGGGAGACCCAGTACTTC.

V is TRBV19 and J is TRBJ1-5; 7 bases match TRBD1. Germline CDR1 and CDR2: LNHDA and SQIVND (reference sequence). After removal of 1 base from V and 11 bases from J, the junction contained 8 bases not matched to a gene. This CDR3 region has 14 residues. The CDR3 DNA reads TGTGCCAGTAGTATAGGGACAGGCCGAAGGGCCCAGCATTTT. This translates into CASSIGTGRRAQHF.

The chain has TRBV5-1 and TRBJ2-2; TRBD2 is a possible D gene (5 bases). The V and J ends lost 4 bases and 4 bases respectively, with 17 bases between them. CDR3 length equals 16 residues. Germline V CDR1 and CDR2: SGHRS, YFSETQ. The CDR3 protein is CASSRKDGGSTGELFF. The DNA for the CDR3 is TGCGCCAGCAGCCGGAAGGACGGCGGGTCCACCGGGGAGCTGTTTTTT.

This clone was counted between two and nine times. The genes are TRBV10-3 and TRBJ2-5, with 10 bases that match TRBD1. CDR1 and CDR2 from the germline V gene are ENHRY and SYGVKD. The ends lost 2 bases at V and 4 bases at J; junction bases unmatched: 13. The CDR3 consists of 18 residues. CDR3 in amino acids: CAISERSGQGSVGETQYF. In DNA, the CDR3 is TGTGCCATCAGTGAGAGATCGGGACAGGGGTCGGTAGGAGAGACCCAGTACTTC.

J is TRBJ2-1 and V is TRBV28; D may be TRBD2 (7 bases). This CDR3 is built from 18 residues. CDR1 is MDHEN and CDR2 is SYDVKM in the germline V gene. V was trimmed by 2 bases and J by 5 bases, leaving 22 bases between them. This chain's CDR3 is CASSLGGAWPVGHNEQFF. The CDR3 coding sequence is TGTGCCAGCAGTTTAGGGGGGGCTTGGCCCGTGGGTCACAATGAGCAGTTCTTC.

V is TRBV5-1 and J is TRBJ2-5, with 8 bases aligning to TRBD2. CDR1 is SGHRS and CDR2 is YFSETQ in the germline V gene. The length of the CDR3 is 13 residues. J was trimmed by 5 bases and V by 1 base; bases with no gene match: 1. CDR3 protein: CASSLLAGETQYF. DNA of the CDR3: TGCGCCAGCAGCTTGTTAGCGGGGGAGACCCAGTACTTC.

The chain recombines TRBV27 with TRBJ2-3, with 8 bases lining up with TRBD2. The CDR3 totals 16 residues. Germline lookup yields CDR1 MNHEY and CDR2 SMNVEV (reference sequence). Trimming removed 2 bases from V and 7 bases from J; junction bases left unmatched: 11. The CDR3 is CASSLTPSGYLNTQYF. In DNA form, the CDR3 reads TGTGCCAGCAGTTTAACCCCTAGCGGGTACCTAAATACGCAGTATTTT.

The CDR3 loop reads CASSEGFRGGSNQPQHF. CDR3 in DNA: TGTGCCAGCAGTGAGGGTTTTCGCGGGGGCAGCAATCAGCCCCAGCATTTT. The chain recombines TRBV6-1 with TRBJ1-5, with D possibly matching TRBD1 (6 bases). CDR1 MNHNS and CDR2 SASEGT come from the germline V gene. V lost 3 bases, J lost 1 base, and 16 bases lay in between. The CDR3 sequence is 17 residues long.

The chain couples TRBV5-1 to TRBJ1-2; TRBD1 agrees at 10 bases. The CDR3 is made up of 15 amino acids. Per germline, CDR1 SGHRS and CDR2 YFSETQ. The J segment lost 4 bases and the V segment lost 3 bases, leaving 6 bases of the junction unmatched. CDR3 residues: CASSSGQGEVYGYTF. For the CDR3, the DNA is TGCGCCAGCAGCTCAGGACAGGGGGAAGTCTATGGCTACACCTTC.

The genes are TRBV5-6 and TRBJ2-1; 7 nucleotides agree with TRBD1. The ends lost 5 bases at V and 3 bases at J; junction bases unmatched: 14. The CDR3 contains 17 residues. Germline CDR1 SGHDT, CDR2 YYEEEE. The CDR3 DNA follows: TGTGCCAGCAGATATGACCCGACCCGGGACAGCTACAATGAGCAGTTCTTC. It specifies CASRYDPTRDSYNEQFF. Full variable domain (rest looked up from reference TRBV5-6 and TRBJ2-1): DAGVTQSPTHLIKTRGQQVTLRCSPKSGHDTVSWYQQALGQGPQFIFQYYEEEERQRGNFPDRFSGHQFPNYSSELNVNALLLGDSALYLCASRYDPTRDSYNEQFFGPGTRLTVL.

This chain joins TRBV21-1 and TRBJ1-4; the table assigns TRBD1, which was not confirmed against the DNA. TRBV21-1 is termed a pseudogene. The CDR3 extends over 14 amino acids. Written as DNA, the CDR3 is TGTGCCAGCAGCAGACGACAGGGAGGTGAAAAACTGTTTTTT. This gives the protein CASSRRQGGEKLFF.

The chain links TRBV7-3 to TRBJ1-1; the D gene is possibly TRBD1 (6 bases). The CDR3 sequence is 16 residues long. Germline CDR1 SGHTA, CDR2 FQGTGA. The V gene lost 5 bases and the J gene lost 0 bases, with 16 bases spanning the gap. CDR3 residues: CASSPGGGPMNTEAFF. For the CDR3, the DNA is TGTGCCAGCAGCCCGGGGGGGGGCCCTATGAACACTGAAGCTTTCTTT.

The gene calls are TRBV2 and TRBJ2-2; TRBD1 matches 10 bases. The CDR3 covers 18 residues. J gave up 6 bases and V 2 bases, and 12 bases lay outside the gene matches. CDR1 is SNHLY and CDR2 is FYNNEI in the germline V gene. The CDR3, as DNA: TGTGCCAGCAGTGAATCGCGCCTGGGGACAGGGGCCCCCGGGGAGCTGTTTTTT. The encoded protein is CASSESRLGTGAPGELFF. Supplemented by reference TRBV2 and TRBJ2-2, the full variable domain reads EPEVTQTPSHQVTQMGQEVILRCVPISNHLYFYWYRQILGQKVEFLVSFYNNEISEKSEIFDDQFSVERPDGSNFTLKIRSTKLEDSAMYFCASSESRLGTGAPGELFFGEGSRLTVL.

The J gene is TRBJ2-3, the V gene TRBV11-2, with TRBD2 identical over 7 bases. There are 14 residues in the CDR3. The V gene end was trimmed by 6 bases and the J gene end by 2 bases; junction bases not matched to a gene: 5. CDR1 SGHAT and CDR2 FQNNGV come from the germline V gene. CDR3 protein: CASSLLANTDTQYF. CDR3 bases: TGTGCCAGCAGTCTACTAGCGAACACAGATACGCAGTATTTT. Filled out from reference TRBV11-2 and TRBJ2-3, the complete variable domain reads EAGVAQSPRYKIIEKRQSVAFWCNPISGHATLYWYQQILGQGPKLLIQFQNNGVVDDSQLPKDRFSAERLKGVDSTLKIQPAKLEDSAVYLCASSLLANTDTQYFGPGTRLTVL.

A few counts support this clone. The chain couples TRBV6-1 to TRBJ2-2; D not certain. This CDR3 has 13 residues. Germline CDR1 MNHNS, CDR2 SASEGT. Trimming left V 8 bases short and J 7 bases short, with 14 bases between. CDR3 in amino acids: CASSPVGDGELFF. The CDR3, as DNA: TGTGCCAGCTCCCCAGTAGGAGACGGGGAGCTGTTTTTT.

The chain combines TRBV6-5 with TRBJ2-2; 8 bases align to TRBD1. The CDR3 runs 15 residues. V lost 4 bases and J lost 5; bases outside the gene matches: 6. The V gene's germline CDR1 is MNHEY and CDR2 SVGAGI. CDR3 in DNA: TGTGCCAGCAGTTCAGGGGGCGCTGGGACCGGGGAGCTGTTTTTT. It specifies CASSSGGAGTGELFF.

The CDR3 region is CASSQDYTGELFF. The CDR3 DNA reads TGCGCCAGCAGCCAAGACTACACCGGGGAGCTGTTTTTT. The V gene is TRBV4-3, the J gene TRBJ2-2, with D uncertain. This CDR3 is 13 amino acids long. In germline, CDR1 is LGHNA, CDR2 YSLEER. V was trimmed by 0 bases and J by 3 bases, leaving 2 bases between them.

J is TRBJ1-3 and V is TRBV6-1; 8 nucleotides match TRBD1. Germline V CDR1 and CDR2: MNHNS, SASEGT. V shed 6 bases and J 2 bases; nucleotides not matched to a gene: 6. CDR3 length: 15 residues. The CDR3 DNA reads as TGTGCCAGCAGGGGACAGGCCGATGCTGGAAACACCATATATTTT. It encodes CASRGQADAGNTIYF.

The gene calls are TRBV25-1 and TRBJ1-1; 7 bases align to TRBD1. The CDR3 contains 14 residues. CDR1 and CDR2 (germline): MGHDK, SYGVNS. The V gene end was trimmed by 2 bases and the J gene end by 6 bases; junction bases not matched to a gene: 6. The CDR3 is CASSEETGSPEAFF. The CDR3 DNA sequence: TGTGCCAGCAGTGAAGAGACAGGGAGCCCTGAAGCTTTCTTT.

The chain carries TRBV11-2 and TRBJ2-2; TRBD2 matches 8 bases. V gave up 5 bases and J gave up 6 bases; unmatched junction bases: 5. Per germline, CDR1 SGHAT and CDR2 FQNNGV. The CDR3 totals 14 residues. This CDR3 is CASSRQRGPGELFF. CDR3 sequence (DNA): TGTGCCAGCAGCCGCCAGCGGGGGCCCGGGGAGCTGTTTTTT.

The CDR3 reads CASSPLAGADNEQFF. DNA for the CDR3: TGTGCCAGCAGCCCACTGGCGGGAGCCGACAATGAGCAGTTCTTC. This chain joins TRBV28 and TRBJ2-1; 7 nucleotides agree with TRBD2. The CDR3 is made up of 15 amino acids. The junction had 10 bases not matched to a gene; V was cut back by 6 bases and J by 5 bases. In germline, CDR1 is MDHEN, CDR2 SYDVKM.

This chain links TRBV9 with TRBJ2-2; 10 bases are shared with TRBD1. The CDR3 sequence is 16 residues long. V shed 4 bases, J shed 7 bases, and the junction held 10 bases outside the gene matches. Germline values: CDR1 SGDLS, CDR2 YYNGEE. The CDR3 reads CASSPRDRGRNGELFF. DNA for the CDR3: TGTGCCAGCAGCCCCCGTGACAGGGGGCGTAACGGGGAGCTGTTTTTT.